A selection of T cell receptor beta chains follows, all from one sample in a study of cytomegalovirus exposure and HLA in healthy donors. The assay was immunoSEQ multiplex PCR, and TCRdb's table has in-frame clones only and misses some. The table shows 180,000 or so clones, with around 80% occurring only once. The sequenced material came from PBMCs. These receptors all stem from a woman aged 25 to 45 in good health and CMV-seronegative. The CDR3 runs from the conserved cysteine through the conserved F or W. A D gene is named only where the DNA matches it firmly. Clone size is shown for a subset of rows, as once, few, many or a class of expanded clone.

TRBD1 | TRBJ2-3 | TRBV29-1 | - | CSTIRQGHTDTQYF | TGCAGCACGATTAGACAGGGGCACACAGATACGCAGTATTTT
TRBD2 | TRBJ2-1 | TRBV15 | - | CATSRTTSGGSSYNEQFF | TGTGCCACCAGCAGAACGACTAGCGGGGGTAGCTCCTACAATGAGCAGTTCTTC
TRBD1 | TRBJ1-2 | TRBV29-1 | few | CSVVDRDRSNYGYTF | TGCAGCGTCGTCGACCGGGACAGGTCTAACTATGGCTACACCTTC
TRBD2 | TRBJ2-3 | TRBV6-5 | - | CASLMGGASTDTQYF | TGTGCCAGCCTTATGGGAGGGGCAAGCACAGATACGCAGTATTTT
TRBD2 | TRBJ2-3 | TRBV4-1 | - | CATRGLAGGRHTDTQYF | TGCGCCACTCGGGGGCTAGCGGGGGGTCGGCACACAGATACGCAGTATTTT
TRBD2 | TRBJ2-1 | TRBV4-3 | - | CASSPRGGPYNEQFF | TGCGCCAGCAGCCCGCGGGGGGGACCCTACAATGAGCAGTTCTTC
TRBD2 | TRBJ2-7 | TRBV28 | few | CASLGTEGTSGGSSSYEQYF | TGTGCCAGCCTAGGGACGGAGGGGACTAGCGGGGGCTCGAGCTCCTACGAGCAGTACTTC
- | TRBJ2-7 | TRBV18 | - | CASSPNGKQYF | TGTGCCAGCTCACCAAACGGGAAGCAGTACTTC
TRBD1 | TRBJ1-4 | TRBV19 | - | CASSISDRAVSGKLFF | TGTGCCAGTAGTATCTCTGACAGGGCAGTCTCCGGAAAACTGTTTTTT
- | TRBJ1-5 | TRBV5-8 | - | CASSLGHLLSNQPQHF | TGTGCCAGCAGCTTGGGACACTTACTTAGCAATCAGCCCCAGCATTTT
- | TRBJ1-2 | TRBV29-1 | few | CSATQGFMSSGNGYTF | TGCAGCGCTACACAGGGTTTTATGAGTAGTGGGAATGGCTACACCTTC
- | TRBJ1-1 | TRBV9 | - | CASSVRLNTEAFF | TGTGCCAGCAGCGTGAGGTTAAACACTGAAGCTTTCTTT
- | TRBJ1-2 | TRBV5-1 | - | CASSFSGISYGYTF | TGCGCCAGCAGCTTCTCGGGAATCTCCTATGGCTACACCTTC
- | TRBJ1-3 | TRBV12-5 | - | CASGLGQGSGNTIYF | TGTGCTAGTGGTTTGGGCCAGGGTTCTGGAAACACCATATATTTT
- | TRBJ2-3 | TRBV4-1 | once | CASSHELRSTDTQYF | TGCGCCAGCAGCCACGAACTGCGTAGCACAGATACGCAGTATTTT
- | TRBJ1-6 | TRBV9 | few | CASGTLYNSPLHF | TGTGCCAGCGGGACTCTGTATAATTCACCCCTCCACTTT
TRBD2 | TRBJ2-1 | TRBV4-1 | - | CASSQDRAGGYNEQFF | TGCGCCAGCAGCCAAGATCGAGCGGGGGGATACAATGAGCAGTTCTTC
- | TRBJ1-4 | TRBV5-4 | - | CASSLDRASTNEKLFF | TGTGCCAGCAGCTTGGACAGGGCTTCCACTAATGAAAAACTGTTTTTT
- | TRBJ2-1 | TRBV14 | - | CASSRAATFKFF | TGTGCCAGCAGCCGGGCCGCGACCTTTAAGTTCTTC
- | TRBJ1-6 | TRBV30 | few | CAWMAFYNSPLHF | TGTGCCTGGATGGCCTTCTATAATTCACCCCTCCACTTT
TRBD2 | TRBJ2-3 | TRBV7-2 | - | CASSLGGGVDTQYF | TGTGCCAGCAGCTTGGGGGGAGGGGTAGATACGCAGTATTTT
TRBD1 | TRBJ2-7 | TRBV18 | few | CASSLTATGPKPYEQYF | TGTGCCAGCTCACTAACGGCGACAGGGCCTAAGCCCTACGAGCAGTACTTC
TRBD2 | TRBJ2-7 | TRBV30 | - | CAWGPTGLTYEQYF | TGTGCCTGGGGACCAACGGGACTAACCTACGAGCAGTACTTC
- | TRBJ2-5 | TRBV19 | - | CASSIGGRPQETQYF | TGTGCCAGTAGTATCGGGGGACGGCCCCAAGAGACCCAGTACTTC
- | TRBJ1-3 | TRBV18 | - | CASSPLDSGNTIYF | TGTGCCAGCTCACCACTAGACTCTGGAAACACCATATATTTT
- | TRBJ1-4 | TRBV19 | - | CASSIDRAGDGKLFF | TGTGCCAGTAGTATCGATCGGGCAGGGGATGGGAAACTGTTTTTT
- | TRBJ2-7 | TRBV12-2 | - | CASRPSGRGHYEQYF | TGTGCAAGCCGACCCTCGGGCAGGGGGCACTACGAGCAGTACTTC
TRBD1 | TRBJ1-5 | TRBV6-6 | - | CASTHTGGDQPQHF | TGTGCCAGCACCCATACAGGGGGCGATCAGCCCCAGCATTTT
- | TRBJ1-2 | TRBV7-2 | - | CASSLEEGSRRGYTF | TGTGCCAGCAGCTTAGAAGAGGGCAGTCGAAGGGGCTACACCTTC
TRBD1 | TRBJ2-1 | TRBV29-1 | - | CSVRTGGDVQFF | TGCAGCGTCCGGACAGGGGGTGATGTGCAGTTCTTC
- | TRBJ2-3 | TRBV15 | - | CATSRTGRPTDTQYF | TGTGCCACCAGCAGGACGGGTCGACCCACAGATACGCAGTATTTT
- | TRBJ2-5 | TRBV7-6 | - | CASSFAGGETQYF | TGTGCCAGCAGCTTTGCGGGTGGGGAGACCCAGTACTTC
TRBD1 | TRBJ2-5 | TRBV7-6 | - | CASSFWGQEETQYF | TGTGCCAGCAGCTTTTGGGGACAGGAAGAGACCCAGTACTTC
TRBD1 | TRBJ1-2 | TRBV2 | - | CASRPGQIVNYGYTF | TGTGCCAGCAGGCCGGGACAGATCGTTAACTATGGCTACACCTTC
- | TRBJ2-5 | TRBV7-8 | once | CASSPRQKETQYF | TGTGCCAGCAGCCCGAGACAGAAAGAGACCCAGTACTTC
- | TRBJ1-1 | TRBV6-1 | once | CASSEFVQGQAFF | TGTGCCAGCAGTGAATTTGTACAGGGCCAAGCTTTCTTT
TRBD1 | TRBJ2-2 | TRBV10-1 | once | CASGQGNTGELFF | TGCGCCAGCGGACAGGGGAACACCGGGGAGCTGTTTTTT
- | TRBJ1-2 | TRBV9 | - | CASSVAHRAEGYTF | TGTGCCAGCAGCGTAGCTCACAGGGCAGAAGGCTACACCTTC
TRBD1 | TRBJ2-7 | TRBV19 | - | CASSPTGTGAYEQYF | TGTGCCAGTAGCCCAACCGGGACAGGGGCCTACGAGCAGTACTTC
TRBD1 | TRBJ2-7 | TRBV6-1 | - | CASRRTGVYEQYF | TGTGCCAGCCGTCGGACAGGGGTTTACGAGCAGTACTTC
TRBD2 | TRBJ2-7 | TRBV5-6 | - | CASSLLSGGEQYF | TGTGCCAGCAGCTTGCTGAGCGGGGGGGAGCAGTACTTC
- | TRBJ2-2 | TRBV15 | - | CATSREQTYTGELFF | TGTGCCACCAGCAGAGAGCAGACTTACACCGGGGAGCTGTTTTTT